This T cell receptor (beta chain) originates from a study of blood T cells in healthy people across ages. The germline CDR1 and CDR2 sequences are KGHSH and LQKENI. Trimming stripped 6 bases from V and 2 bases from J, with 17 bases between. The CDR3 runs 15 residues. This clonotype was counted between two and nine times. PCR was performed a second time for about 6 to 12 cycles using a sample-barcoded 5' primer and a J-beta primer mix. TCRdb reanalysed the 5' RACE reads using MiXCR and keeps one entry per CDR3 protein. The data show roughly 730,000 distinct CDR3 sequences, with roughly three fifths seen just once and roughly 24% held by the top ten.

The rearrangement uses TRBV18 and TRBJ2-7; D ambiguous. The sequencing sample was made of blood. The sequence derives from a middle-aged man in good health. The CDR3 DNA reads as TGTGCCAGCTCCCCTGTTGGGTCCATACCCTACGAGCAGTACTTC. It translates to CASSPVGSIPYEQYF.